The present T cell receptor beta chain was sequenced within a study of T cells in Graves' hyperthyroidism and ophthalmopathy. Study conclusions and caveats: Stable hyperthyroidism was separated from ophthalmopathy by a model based on 13 V-J features. Most expanded thyroid clonotypes above 0.001 also appeared in blood.

V shed 4 bases, J shed 10 bases, and the junction held 19 bases outside the gene matches. Germline loops: CDR1 SEHNR, CDR2 FQNEAQ (reference sequence). The CDR3 contains 18 residues. The investigators amplified TCR beta CDR3 regions from RNA transcripts. RT-PCR in the first round (using the HTBI primer set) targeted the TCR CDR3. A single record per CDR3 protein comes from TCRdb applying MiXCR to the multiplex PCR reads. The sample shows fewer than 900,000 distinct CDR3 sequences, 16% of them seen only once. In regard to this clonotype: Antigen: not known.

This clonotype was obtained from a man between 18 and 29 years old with Graves' hyperthyroidism. The chain combines TRBV7-9 with TRBJ2-1, with 10 nucleotides matching TRBD2. The sequenced material came from blood. The CDR3 protein is CASSSTRSDSGRAWEQFF. The CDR3, as DNA: TGTGCCAGCAGCTCCACGAGATCCGACAGCGGGAGGGCCTGGGAGCAGTTCTTC. Looking up the rest from reference TRBV7-9 and TRBJ2-1 gives the full variable domain: DTGVSQNPRHKITKRGQNVTFRCDPISEHNRLYWYRQTLGQGPEFLTYFQNEAQLEKSRLLSDRFSAERPKGSFSTLEIQRTEQGDSAMYLCASSSTRSDSGRAWEQFFGPGTRLTVL.